This T cell receptor beta chain was sequenced in a study of cytotoxic CD8 clonotypes in ibrutinib-treated CLL. The CDR3 length is 12 residues. Germline V gives CDR1 LNHNV, CDR2 YYDKDF (reference sequence). V dropped 3 bases and J dropped 7; count of bases not matched to a gene: 1. TCRdb keeps only in-frame clones here, not all; method: immunoSEQ multiplex PCR. The top ten hold 5% to 7% of the sample, which has some 300,000 clones, around four fifths seen once. Sequences were derived from PBMCs, sampled before ibrutinib treatment. The gene calls are TRBV15 and TRBJ1-2; TRBD1 aligns across 8 bases. The origin of this receptor is a human donor with chronic lymphocytic leukemia. CDR3 in amino acids: CATSRDRAGYTF. The CDR3 DNA reads as TGTGCCACCAGCAGGGACAGGGCTGGCTACACCTTC.